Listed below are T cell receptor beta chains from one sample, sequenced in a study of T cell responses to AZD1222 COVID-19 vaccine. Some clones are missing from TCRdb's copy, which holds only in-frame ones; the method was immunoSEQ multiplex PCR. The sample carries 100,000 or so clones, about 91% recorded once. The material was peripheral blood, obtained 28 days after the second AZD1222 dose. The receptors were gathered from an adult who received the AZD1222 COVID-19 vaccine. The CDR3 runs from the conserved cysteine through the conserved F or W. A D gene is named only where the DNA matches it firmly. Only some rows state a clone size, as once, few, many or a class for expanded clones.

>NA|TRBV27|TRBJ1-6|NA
TGTGCCAGCAGTTTGACAGAATATAATTCACCCCTCCACTTT
CASSLTEYNSPLHF
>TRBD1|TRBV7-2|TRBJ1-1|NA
TGTGCCAGCAGCCCCCTCTCCGGGACAGGGAACACTGAAGCTTTCTTT
CASSPLSGTGNTEAFF
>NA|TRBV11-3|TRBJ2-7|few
TGTGCCAGCAGCTTACGCGGGGAGACCTACGAGCAGTACTTC
CASSLRGETYEQYF
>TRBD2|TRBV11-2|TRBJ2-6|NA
TGTGCCAGCACCCTTACTAGCGGGAGGGCTGGGGCCAACGTCCTGACTTTC
CASTLTSGRAGANVLTF
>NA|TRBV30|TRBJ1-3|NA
TGTGCCTGGAGCCGCAGTGGAAACACCATATATTTT
CAWSRSGNTIYF
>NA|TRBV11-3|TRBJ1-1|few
TGTGCCAGCAGCTTCTCGGAGGACACTGAAGCTTTCTTT
CASSFSEDTEAFF
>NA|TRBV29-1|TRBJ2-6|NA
TGCAGCGTCTCTACCTCTGGGGCCAACGTCCTGACTTTC
CSVSTSGANVLTF
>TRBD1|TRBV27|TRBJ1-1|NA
TGTGCCAGCAGTACCCGACAGGGCAAAAGGGGCACTGAAGCTTTCTTT
CASSTRQGKRGTEAFF
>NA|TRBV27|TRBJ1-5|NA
TGTGCCAGCAGTTTCGGCCCCCCGAACCATAGCAATCAGCCCCAGCATTTT
CASSFGPPNHSNQPQHF
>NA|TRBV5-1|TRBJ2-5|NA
TGCGCCAGCAGCTTAGGGTCCGGAAACCAAGAGACCCAGTACTTC
CASSLGSGNQETQYF
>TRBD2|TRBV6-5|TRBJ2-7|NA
TGTGCCAGCAGCCGGACTAGCGGGATCTACGAGCAGTACTTC
CASSRTSGIYEQYF
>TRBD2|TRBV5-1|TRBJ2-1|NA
TGCGCCAGCAGGCTACTAGCGAATCTTGGTAATGAGCAGTTCTTC
CASRLLANLGNEQFF
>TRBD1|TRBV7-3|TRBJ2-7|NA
TGTGCCAGCAGCAACCGGGACAGGGGCCGACCAACAGGCGACGAGCAGTACTTC
CASSNRDRGRPTGDEQYF
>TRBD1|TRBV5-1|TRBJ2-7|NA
TGCGCCAGCAGGGTCAGGACAGGGGCCTACGAGCAGTACTTC
CASRVRTGAYEQYF
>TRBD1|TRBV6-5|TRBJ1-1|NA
TGTGCCAGCAGTATCCAGACAGGGACGGGCACTGAAGCTTTCTTT
CASSIQTGTGTEAFF
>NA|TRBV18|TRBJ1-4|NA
TGTGCCAGCTCACCAGGTCAGGGCCACGAAAAACTGTTTTTT
CASSPGQGHEKLFF
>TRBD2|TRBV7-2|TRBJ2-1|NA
TGTGCCAGCAGCGGTGGACTAGCGGGGCAGGAGTTCTTC
CASSGGLAGQEFF
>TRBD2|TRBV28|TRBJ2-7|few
TGTGCCAGCAGACTACTACTAAGGTCACTAGCGGGACCTTCCTACGAGCAGTACTTC
CASRLLLRSLAGPSYEQYF
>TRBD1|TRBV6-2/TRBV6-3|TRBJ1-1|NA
TGTGCCAGCAGTCCACAGACAGGGGGAGGAACTGAAGCTTTCTTT
CASSPQTGGGTEAFF
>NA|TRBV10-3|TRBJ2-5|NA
TGTGCCATCAGTGGGGGTAGGGTAAGGCAAGAGACCCAGTACTTC
CAISGGRVRQETQYF
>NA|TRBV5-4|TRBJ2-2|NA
TGTGCCAGCAGCTTGGCTGGTAGCCTGAACACCGGGGAGCTGTTTTTT
CASSLAGSLNTGELFF
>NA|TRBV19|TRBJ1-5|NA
TGTGCCAGTAGGGATCAGGGGAGCAATCAGCCCCAGCATTTT
CASRDQGSNQPQHF
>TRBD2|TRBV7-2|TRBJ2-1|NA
TGTGCCAGCAGCCGTCTGCCGGGGCTAGCGGGGAAATACAATGAGCAGTTCTTC
CASSRLPGLAGKYNEQFF
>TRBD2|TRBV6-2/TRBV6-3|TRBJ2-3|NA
TGTGCCAGCAGTTACTTAATCGGGGGAGGGAACACAGATACGCAGTATTTT
CASSYLIGGGNTDTQYF
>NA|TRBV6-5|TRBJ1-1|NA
TGTGCCAGCAGTTACCTGGAGATGAACACTGAAGCTTTCTTT
CASSYLEMNTEAFF
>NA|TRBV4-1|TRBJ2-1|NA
TGCGCCAGCAGCCAAGATCCGGGCCTTTTGCGCCGCCCGGAGCAGTTCTTC
CASSQDPGLLRRPEQFF
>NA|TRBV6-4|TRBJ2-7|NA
TGTGCCAGCACCTTTTACCCAGGAAAGAGCTCCTACGAGCAGTACTTC
CASTFYPGKSSYEQYF
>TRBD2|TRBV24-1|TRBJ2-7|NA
TGTGCCACCAGTGATCCGGGAGGGCAGTACTTC
CATSDPGGQYF
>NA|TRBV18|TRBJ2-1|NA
TGTGCCAGCTCACCCGCGGGAAGTTCCTACAATGAGCAGTTCTTC
CASSPAGSSYNEQFF